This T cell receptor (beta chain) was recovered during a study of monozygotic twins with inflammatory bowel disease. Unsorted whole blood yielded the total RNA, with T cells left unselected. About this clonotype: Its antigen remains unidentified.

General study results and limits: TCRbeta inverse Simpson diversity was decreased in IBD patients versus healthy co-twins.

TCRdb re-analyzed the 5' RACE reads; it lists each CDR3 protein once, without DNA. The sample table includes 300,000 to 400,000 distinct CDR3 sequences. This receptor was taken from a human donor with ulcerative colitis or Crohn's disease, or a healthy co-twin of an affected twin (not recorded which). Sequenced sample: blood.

CDR3: CASSRVTSGRDEQYF. The rearrangement links TRBV5-6 to TRBJ2-7; TCRdb proposes TRBD2, but this gene call is untestable without DNA. The CDR3 covers 15 residues. From germline, CDR1 is SGHDT and CDR2 YYEEEE.